These T cell receptor beta chains were read from a single sample in a study of blood T cells in healthy people across ages. TCRdb analysed the 5' RACE reads with MiXCR anew, one entry per CDR3 protein. The sample yields approximately 680,000 distinct CDR3 sequences, around 32% seen once. The sample was blood. Source of these receptors: an elderly woman in good health. Both conserved end residues are part of each CDR3. D genes are given only for firm matches. Expanded clones get a size class; other rows say once, few or many, or leave the size out.

>TRBV5-1|NA|TRBJ2-7|many
TGCGCCAGCAGCTTGGAACAGCCCGGTTCCTACGAGCAGTACTTC
CASSLEQPGSYEQYF
>TRBV7-2|NA|TRBJ2-3|NA
TGTGCCAGCAGCCCAGCGGAGGTATTCACAGATACGCAGTATTTT
CASSPAEVFTDTQYF
>TRBV12-3/TRBV12-4|NA|TRBJ2-1|NA
TGTGCCAGCAGACGGGGGGAGGGGGCCTACAATGAGCAGTTCTTC
CASRRGEGAYNEQFF
>TRBV6-2/TRBV6-3|NA|TRBJ1-1|many
TGTGCCAGCAGTTACGGGACACTGAACACTGAAGCTTTCTTT
CASSYGTLNTEAFF
>TRBV11-2|TRBD1|TRBJ2-7|NA
TGTGCCAGCAGCTTGTGGTCCGGGACAGGGAACGAGCAGTACTTC
CASSLWSGTGNEQYF
>TRBV30|NA|TRBJ1-5|NA
TGTGCCTGGAGCAACGACCGACAGGCAAGGCAGCCCCAGCATTTT
CAWSNDRQARQPQHF
>TRBV7-9|NA|TRBJ1-2|many
TGTGCCAGCAGCTTGCAGGGGCTCGGGGAGTATGGCTACACCTTC
CASSLQGLGEYGYTF
>TRBV27|NA|TRBJ2-7|NA
TGTGCCAGCAGTTTAGCGGACAGTTCCTACGAGCAGTACTTC
CASSLADSSYEQYF
>TRBV18|NA|TRBJ2-7|NA
TGTGCCAGCTCACCAAGAGGTCCCTCGACCTTCTACGAGCAGTACTTC
CASSPRGPSTFYEQYF
>TRBV18|TRBD2|TRBJ2-7|NA
TGTGCCAGCTCACCTAGCCCTAGCGGGGGGTACGAGCAGTACTTC
CASSPSPSGGYEQYF
>TRBV20-1|NA|TRBJ2-1|many
TGCAGTGCTAGAGATCTAGGCAGGGATGTGTACAATGAGCAGTTCTTC
CSARDLGRDVYNEQFF
>TRBV21-1|NA|TRBJ2-3|many
TGTGCCAGCACCCGACAGCGGGGGGCGAGAGATACGCAGTATTTT
CASTRQRGARDTQYF
>TRBV2|NA|TRBJ1-2|NA
TGTGCCAGCAGTGATTCAAGGGCAATGTATGGCTACACCTTC
CASSDSRAMYGYTF
>TRBV6-5|TRBD1|TRBJ1-6|NA
TGTGCCAGCAGTTACCCTGGGACAGGGGGCGACTCACCCCTCCACTTT
CASSYPGTGGDSPLHF
>TRBV7-2|TRBD2|TRBJ2-3|NA
TGTGCCAGCACCACTAGGGGCGGGGGAGCGACGCAGTATTTT
CASTTRGGGATQYF
>TRBV15|NA|TRBJ2-7|many
TGTGCCACCAGCAGAGACTCCGGGGGCTACGAGCAGTACTTC
CATSRDSGGYEQYF
>TRBV9|TRBD1|TRBJ1-2|many
TGTGCCAGCAGCGTAGACGACAGGGGTAGTGGCTACACCTTC
CASSVDDRGSGYTF
>TRBV4-2|TRBD1|TRBJ1-4|many
TGTGCCAGCAGCCCAAGCGGGACAGATAATGAAAAACTGTTTTTT
CASSPSGTDNEKLFF
>TRBV12-3/TRBV12-4|NA|TRBJ2-3|NA
TGTGCCAGCAGTTTAGGGACAAGAATGAGCACAGATGCGCAATATTTT
CASSLGTRMSTDAQYF
>TRBV2|NA|TRBJ1-4|NA
TGTGCCAGCAACAGGGAGGGAAATGAAAAACTGTTTTTT
CASNREGNEKLFF
>TRBV18|TRBD1|TRBJ1-1|once
TGTGCCAGCTCACCACCGGACAGGGGGGACACTGAAGCTTTCTTT
CASSPPDRGDTEAFF
>TRBV20-1|NA|TRBJ2-7|many
TGCAGTGCTAGAGGCCCCTTCCTCTACGAGCAGTACTTC
CSARGPFLYEQYF
>TRBV29-1|TRBD1|TRBJ2-2|NA
TGCAGCGTTGAAGATCCCGGGACAGGGACATCATCGCGCACCGGGGAGCTGTTTTTT
CSVEDPGTGTSSRTGELFF
>TRBV7-2|NA|TRBJ2-4|few
TGTGCCAGCAGCTCTAGCCCCACAGCCAAAAACATTCAGTACTTC
CASSSSPTAKNIQYF
>TRBV20-1|NA|TRBJ2-1|few
TGCAGTGCTAGTAGTCGGGGTGGTGAGCAGTTCTTC
CSASSRGGEQFF
>TRBV11-3|TRBD1|TRBJ2-5|NA
TGTGCCAGCAGCCCAAGGGACAGCCAGACCCAGTACTTC
CASSPRDSQTQYF
>TRBV20-1|NA|TRBJ1-2|NA
TGCAGTGCTAGAGATTTTCCAGGGGATGGCTACACCTTC
CSARDFPGDGYTF
>TRBV5-1|TRBD1|TRBJ2-7|few
TGCGCCAGCAGCATCCGGGACAGCCTTTACGAGCAGTACTTC
CASSIRDSLYEQYF
>TRBV7-2|NA|TRBJ2-7|once
TGTGCCAGCAGCTTAGTACCGGGGGGCAGGGACGAGCAGTACTTC
CASSLVPGGRDEQYF
>TRBV27|TRBD2|TRBJ2-7|many
TGTGCCAGCAGTTTTCGTCCGGGACTAATCTACGAGCAGTACTTC
CASSFRPGLIYEQYF
>TRBV19|NA|TRBJ2-7|NA
TGTGCCAGTAGTATCTCTGGGGCGGAAAGGGACGAGCAGTACTTC
CASSISGAERDEQYF
>TRBV30|TRBD1|TRBJ1-5|NA
TGTGCCGGGAATTTGGACGACAGGGACGATCAGCCCCAGCATTTT
CAGNLDDRDDQPQHF
>TRBV4-3|NA|TRBJ1-2|NA
TGCGCCAGCAGCCAAGTGGAGCTAGGGCCTCCCTCTGGCTACACCTTC
CASSQVELGPPSGYTF
>TRBV14|NA|TRBJ1-2|NA
TGTGCCAGCGGCCAGAAACGGAACTATGGCTACACCTTC
CASGQKRNYGYTF
>TRBV4-1|TRBD2|TRBJ2-5|many
TGCGCCAGCAGGGCAATCGGGGGGGGGCAAGAGACCCAGTACTTC
CASRAIGGGQETQYF
>TRBV15|TRBD2|TRBJ2-7|many
TGTGCCACCAGCAGAGACTTGGGACTAGCGGGGGGGCGGGAGCAGTACTTC
CATSRDLGLAGGREQYF
>TRBV20-1|TRBD2|TRBJ2-3|many
TGCAGTGCTCCGGCGTTAGCGGGGAGAGGGGATACGCAGTATTTT
CSAPALAGRGDTQYF